This section outlines one T cell receptor beta chain sequence together with its context. The data stem from a study of blood T cell repertoires in COVID-19. Study summary: The United States, Italy and Spain supplied acute and convalescent COVID-19 samples. Sources were T cells, B-cell-depleted T cells, or PBMCs; the material itself was cDNA or gDNA.

Methods used by the authors: Amplification with reference gene primers provided the estimates of nucleated cell counts. Libraries were prepared by immunoSEQ multiplex PCR; TCRdb keeps only in-frame clonotypes and omits some of them. V and J calls and clone size are those listed in that table; D and trimming were worked out from the DNA. The sample lists about 250,000 clones, 70% to 85% occurring once. CDR3 length equals 15 residues. Unmatched junction bases numbered 7, after V lost 6 bases and J lost 4 bases. In germline, CDR1 is SNHLY, CDR2 FYNNEI. The rearrangement joins TRBV2 to TRBJ2-2; 8 bases line up with TRBD1. The receptor was derived from an older man with acute or convalescent COVID-19. The sequenced material came from peripheral blood. In DNA form, the CDR3 reads TGTGCCAGCAGATCTACAGGGGGTACCACCGGGGAGCTGTTTTTT. Residues: CASRSTGGTTGELFF.